The 19 T cell receptor beta chains below were found in one sample sequenced in a study of blood T cell repertoires in COVID-19. This table comes from immunoSEQ multiplex PCR, and its TCRdb copy is limited to in-frame clones, with some not included. The data show about 230,000 clones, about 88% seen once. Sequenced sample: peripheral blood. All receptors derive from a middle-aged man with acute or convalescent COVID-19.

The count of this clone is one. This chain links TRBV5-4 with TRBJ1-3; D is possibly TRBD1 (6 bases). Trimming left V 0 bases short and J 0 bases short, with 10 bases between. Looked up from germline, CDR1 is SGHNT and CDR2 is YYREEE (reference sequence). The CDR3 is 16 amino acids. Written as DNA, the CDR3 is TGTGCCAGCAGCTTGGGAGGACAGAGCTCTGGAAACACCATATATTTT. This gives the protein CASSLGGQSSGNTIYF. The full variable domain, completed using reference TRBV5-4 and TRBJ1-3, is ETGVTQSPTHLIKTRGQQVTLRCSSQSGHNTVSWYQQALGQGPQFIFQYYREEENGRGNFPPRFSGLQFPNYSSELNVNALELDDSALYLCASSLGGQSSGNTIYFGEGSWLTVV.

The J gene is TRBJ1-5, the V gene TRBV5-6, with a possible D match to TRBD1 (6 bases). The CDR3 loop spans 16 amino acids. The V end was cut by 1 base, the J end by 4 bases, with 15 bases between. CDR1 is SGHDT, CDR2 YYEEEE, per germline. CDR3 in amino acids: CASSLLGTRLNQPQHF. Here the CDR3 DNA reads TGTGCCAGCAGCTTGTTAGGGACAAGGCTAAATCAGCCCCAGCATTTT.

The CDR3 bases are TGTGCCAGCAGTCAAGACAGGGGAGCCACCGGGGAGCTGTTTTTT. It specifies CASSQDRGATGELFF. V usage is TRBV6-6 and J usage is TRBJ2-2; 8 bases are a match to TRBD1. This CDR3 has 15 residues. V lost 5 bases to trimming and J lost 4 bases; unmatched junction nucleotides: 6. Germline V gives CDR1 MNHNY, CDR2 SVGAGI (reference sequence).

This clone was seen a handful of times. This rearrangement joins TRBV5-1 to TRBJ1-4; the D gene is possibly TRBD1 (6 bases). The ends were cut back, 0 bases at V and 2 bases at J, with 11 bases in the middle. This CDR3 is built from 16 residues. Germline CDR1 reads SGHRS; CDR2 reads YFSETQ. The chain's CDR3 is CASSLDLQGTNEKLFF. The DNA of the CDR3 is TGCGCCAGCAGCTTGGATCTCCAGGGGACTAATGAAAAACTGTTTTTT.

This clone was counted a single time. The chain couples TRBV15 to TRBJ2-3; D possibly corresponds to TRBD2 (6 bases). The CDR3 contains 16 residues. V shed 0 bases and J shed 3 bases, with 13 bases lying between them. Germline V gene data show CDR1 as LNHNV and CDR2 as YYDKDF (reference sequence). CDR3 in DNA: TGTGCCACCAGCAGAGACCTGGCAGGGAGGACAGATACGCAGTATTTT. Its translation is CATSRDLAGRTDTQYF.

Comments on this clone: Compared with germline, one end of the junction differs, possibly owing to a read error. V and J are TRBV7-7 and TRBJ2-3; 11 bases agree with TRBD2. Per the germline V gene, CDR1 is SSHAT and CDR2 is FNYEAQ (reference sequence). There are 15 residues in the CDR3. The CDR3 nucleotides read TGTGCTAGCAGCTTAGCGGGGGGGCCTTCAGATACGCAGTATTTT. Protein product: CASSLAGGPSDTQYF.

The V call is TRBV4-2, the J call TRBJ1-4, with D unresolved. With 8 bases removed from V and 2 bases from J, the gap between germline ends came to 15 bases. This CDR3 is built from 15 residues. The germline V gene has CDR1 LGHNA and CDR2 YNFKEQ. CDR3 sequence reads: CASSPSSSTNEKLFF. CDR3 coding DNA: TGTGCCAGCTCTCCCTCGTCGTCCACTAATGAAAAACTGTTTTTT.

The V and J genes are TRBV7-2 and TRBJ2-7; D gene unclear. CDR3 size: 14 residues. Looked up from germline, CDR1 is SGHTA and CDR2 is FQGNSA. Trimming stripped 1 base from V and 2 bases from J, with 9 bases between. The DNA for the CDR3 is TGTGCCAGCAGCTTAGATACTCCTCCCTACGAGCAGTACTTC. It codes for CASSLDTPPYEQYF.

The chain couples TRBV5-4 to TRBJ2-1, with 7 bases matching TRBD2. Germline assignment: CDR1 SGHNT and CDR2 YYREEE (reference sequence). Trimming took 3 bases from V and 4 from J; bases not matched to a gene: 1. There are 13 residues in the CDR3. CDR3 loop: CASSYGGYNEQFF. DNA of the CDR3: TGTGCCAGCAGCTACGGGGGGTACAATGAGCAGTTCTTC. The complete variable domain, with remaining parts taken from reference TRBV5-4 and TRBJ2-1, reads ETGVTQSPTHLIKTRGQQVTLRCSSQSGHNTVSWYQQALGQGPQFIFQYYREEENGRGNFPPRFSGLQFPNYSSELNVNALELDDSALYLCASSYGGYNEQFFGPGTRLTVL.

This chain joins TRBV5-1 and TRBJ2-6, with D perhaps matching TRBD1 (5 bases). Trimming cost V 0 bases and J 2 bases, with 6 bases left between them. CDR1 is SGHRS, CDR2 YFSETQ, per germline. The CDR3 has 15 residues. The CDR3 loop reads CASSLEGAGANVLTF. As DNA, the CDR3 is TGCGCCAGCAGCTTGGAAGGGGCTGGGGCCAACGTCCTGACTTTC.

Written as DNA, the CDR3 is TGTGCCAGCAGCAGACAGACAGGGACCAATGAGCAGTTCTTC. Protein sequence: CASSRQTGTNEQFF. The chain combines TRBV7-6 with TRBJ2-1; 7 bases line up with TRBD1. Germline loops: CDR1 SGHVS, CDR2 FNYEAQ. The CDR3 extends over 14 amino acids. Trimming took 5 bases from V and 6 from J; bases not matched to a gene: 7.

The chain carries TRBV30 and TRBJ1-1; D is possibly TRBD1 (5 bases). V was cut by 5 bases and J by 0 bases, with 16 bases left in between. CDR3 length: 15 residues. Germline V gene sequence: CDR1 GTSNPN, CDR2 SVGIG (reference sequence). The CDR3 nucleotides are TGTGCCTGGGTGCTTGGTACAGGAATGAACACTGAAGCTTTCTTT. Translated: CAWVLGTGMNTEAFF.

The V gene is TRBV14, the J gene TRBJ2-7; 7 bases agree with TRBD1. Unmatched junction bases numbered 15, after V lost 4 bases and J lost 9 bases. This CDR3 has 15 amino acids. Germline values: CDR1 SGHDN, CDR2 FVKESK. CDR3 residues: CASSPRQGLISAQYF. The CDR3 DNA sequence: TGTGCCAGCAGCCCACGACAGGGTCTTATCAGCGCGCAGTACTTC.

The V call is TRBV6-5, the J call TRBJ1-4; D gene uncertain. The CDR3 runs to 15 residues. Germline CDR1 and CDR2: MNHEY and SVGAGI. V was trimmed by 2 bases and J by 4 bases, leaving 11 bases between them. CDR3 residues: CASSYRRSYNEKLFF. The CDR3 nucleotides are TGTGCCAGCAGTTACAGGCGGTCCTATAATGAAAAACTGTTTTTT.

The chain carries TRBV28 and TRBJ1-4; D unresolved. The length of the CDR3 is 14 residues. V was shortened by 6 bases and J by 5 bases, with 13 bases between the two germline ends. The germline V gene has CDR1 MDHEN and CDR2 SYDVKM. The CDR3: CASRGLDGNEKLFF. Here the CDR3 DNA reads TGTGCCAGCAGAGGTCTCGACGGGAATGAAAAACTGTTTTTT.

The sample holds one count of this clone. The gene calls are TRBV27 and TRBJ1-6; D call uncertain. CDR3 length: 15 amino acids. Deletions cut 6 bases from V and 5 bases from J, with 14 bases between. Germline CDR1 MNHEY, CDR2 SMNVEV (reference sequence). CDR3: CASRFLTPDNSPLHF. CDR3 DNA sequence: TGTGCCAGCAGATTTTTAACCCCAGATAATTCACCCCTCCACTTT.

The V gene is TRBV28, the J gene TRBJ2-7; 8 bases agree with TRBD1. The germline V gene encodes CDR1 MDHEN and CDR2 SYDVKM. V gave up 4 bases and J gave up 1 base; unmatched junction bases: 6. This CDR3 contains 15 residues. The CDR3 region has the DNA TGTGCCAGCAGTTGGACAGGGCTGGAGTCCTACGAGCAGTACTTC. It translates to CASSWTGLESYEQYF.

This clone was seen a handful of times. The genes are TRBV30 and TRBJ1-1; D is uncertain. The germline V gene encodes CDR1 GTSNPN and CDR2 SVGIG (reference sequence). Trimming shortened V by 2 bases and J by 7 bases, and 5 bases separated the two germline ends. The CDR3 consists of 10 residues. For the CDR3, the DNA is TGTGCCTGGAGTAGAGATGAAGCTTTCTTT. It specifies CAWSRDEAFF.

V is TRBV10-3 and J is TRBJ1-1, with 10 positions matching TRBD1. Germline V gene data show CDR1 as ENHRY and CDR2 as SYGVKD. CDR3 length equals 15 residues. The junction had 8 bases not matched to a gene; V was cut back by 6 bases and J by 4 bases. The CDR3 DNA reads as TGTGCCATCAGCCCGGGACAGGGGTTTTTCACTGAAGCTTTCTTT. This translates into CAISPGQGFFTEAFF.